This T cell receptor (beta chain) derives from a study of cytomegalovirus exposure and HLA in healthy donors (dated by TCRdb to 2016 to 2017). As for the study more broadly: An earlier analysis of fewer than 750 of the donors reported over 250 Gb of sequence data and 117 million unique TCR beta sequences obtained from some 200 million T cells. A later analysis re-analyzed previously published TCR beta repertoires from about 600 donors and added high-resolution HLA genotyping to study TCR occurrence patterns. Rather than using new phenotypic data, the later analysis identified candidate immune exposures from TCR beta sequences and from how often those sequences occurred across donors. To predict cytomegalovirus infection status, the study combined high-throughput TCR immunosequencing, statistical association of individual TCRs with disease status, and machine learning. Along with the roughly 700-subject first cohort, a separate validation cohort of over a hundred different subjects was used. Because of strong linkage in the cohort, roughly five DR-DQ haplotypes were treated as single units for association and clustering. The study aimed to test whether signatures of past pathogen exposure could be identified by cataloging public T cell receptors. Genome-wide SNP genotypes for about 55% of the roughly 670 donors were used in a later genetic analysis, which treated that subset as a discovery cohort. Every repertoire in the discovery cohort had been generated on one and the same sequencing platform. Using immunosequencing, the study profiled T cell repertoires from roughly 650 subjects and related those repertoires to cytomegalovirus serostatus. Donor age, sex, ethnicity and CMV serostatus were compiled together with the repertoire data. Around 330 gigabases of sequencing data and approximately 92 million unique TCR sequences made up an early release that covered approximately 650 HLA-typed donors. Typing coverage varied by locus: roughly 629-630 donors for A, B, C, DRB1 and DQB1; 500 to 550 for DQA1; around 610 for DPA1; roughly 450 for DPB1. An earlier analysis of approximately 500 of the donors applied high-throughput TCR beta sequencing to assess whether each TCR beta V gene segment acted as functional or pseudogenic. Of the roughly 400 genotyped donors, over 70% fell in the genetic ancestry cluster associated with self-reported Caucasian donors. On average, approximately 250,000 unique TCR beta nucleotide sequences were sequenced per donor among several hundred genotyped donors of the cohort, with about 19% of those sequences being non-productive. HLA typing covered class I and class II loci at four-digit resolution.

V and J lose 3 bases and 1 base, and a span of 21 bases separates them. The CDR3 spans 19 residues, from the cysteine through the phenylalanine. The sequence is cut down to CDR3 DNA, 57 bases in frame from base 1. Based on the germline V gene, the CDR1 and CDR2 sequences are MGHRA and YSYEKL. This clone was seen more than once but under ten times. The antigen it binds to is not known. Per-nucleotide qualities are absent, and no much larger clonotype sits a single base away. The cohort comprised 670 or so healthy bone marrow donors. At the time of sampling, every cohort member was nominally healthy, though immune exposures that went unrecorded were likely present. The donor was CMV seronegative and was included in the group of 352 seronegative cohort members. Each donor provided a peripheral blood sample, and peripheral blood mononuclear cells were used for TCR beta sequencing. The Qiagen DNeasy Blood Extraction Kit was used to extract genomic DNA from the blood cell samples.

Libraries were built with the immunoSEQ multiplex PCR assay. A mixture of 60 forward primers for TCR Vbeta segments and 13 reverse primers for TCR Jbeta segments was used in the multiplex PCR. The CDR3 region of rearranged TCR beta genes was amplified from genomic DNA by a multiplex PCR assay. On the Illumina HiSeq System, the amplified TCR beta libraries were sequenced as 87-base-pair reads. The authors processed their data as follows. In a later analysis, 80 million or so unique TCR beta chains were counted across the approximately 620 repertoires, and about 9.9 million of these chains were shared by at least two donors. A nearest-neighbor algorithm error-corrected the raw reads and collapsed the reads into unique sequences, merging closely related sequences to remove PCR and sequencing errors. To assign V, D and J gene segments, CDR3 sequences were aligned to IMGT reference sequences. For a sequence to be retained, a match of at least six nucleotides to both a V gene segment and a J gene segment was required. A rearrangement was called productive if the CDR3 had no stop codons and remained in frame with V and J, and every other rearrangement was called non-productive. CDR3 was defined by IMGT convention, running from the second conserved V-encoded cysteine to the conserved J-encoded phenylalanine. In an earlier analysis of around 600 of the donors, sequences lacking an unambiguous match to a single V gene segment were excluded. In an earlier analysis of a few hundred of the donors, V segments were called functional above 56.7% productive rearrangements and were called segregating when the between-donor standard deviation exceeded 5%. A statistical classification framework was built to diagnose cytomegalovirus status from the catalog of TCR beta chain sequences. A later analysis assigned V and J genes by comparing TCR nucleotide sequences with IMGT/GENE-DB human TR gene sequences. A later analysis assigned CDR3 sequences and most-parsimonious VDJ recombination scenarios with the TCRdist pipeline. In a later analysis, every TCR beta chain was defined by the combination of its CDR3 amino acid sequence and its V-gene family, and reads without a unique V-gene family were dropped. To address suspected cross-contamination and a sequencing artifact, a later analysis removed 592 highly shared, low-generation-probability nucleotide sequences. For each public chain, a later analysis derived a clonal expansion index from normalized ranks of inferred template counts within each repertoire. A later analysis computed generation probabilities with a VDJ recombination model fitted to out-of-frame rearrangements, and checked the results against IGoR. In a later analysis, TCR-TCR, TCR-HLA and TCR-CMV co-occurrence was scored with hypergeometric tests, and a repertoire-size bias correction was applied to TCR pairs. In a later analysis, false discovery rates were estimated by permuting HLA or CMV assignments 20 times. A later analysis grouped co-occurring TCRs with DBSCAN, adding TCRdist sequence similarity when clustering within HLA-allele-positive subsets. Repertoires with fewer than 30,000 or more than 120,000 public chains were left out of co-occurrence clustering, as were roughly five repertoires with anomalous nucleotide sharing. This immuneACCESS table, as held by TCRdb, lists in-frame sequences with V and J called but not all clones. Of the missing ones, under half trace to an unresolved V gene in checked studies; the others have no known cause. V and J calls and clone size come straight from that table; D and trimming were deduced from the DNA. For this sample there are under 200,000 clones; roughly 80% appear just once. The ten largest account for around 0.52% of the sample.

Results the study describes overall, beyond this receptor: In a later analysis, the rate of TCR association differed among HLA loci, with DRB1 alleles having the most associated TCRs and HLA-C alleles having the fewest. About 17 rarely observed V segments, including chromosome 9 orphons, were excluded from the earlier analysis of about 500 of the donors because counts were too low. When HLA alleles, especially DR and DQ, strongly co-occurred, TCR associations were difficult to assign to individual alleles. Some IMGT-functional V segments, including TRBV6-2 and TRBV6-3, could not be distinguished by the 87-base-pair reads and were therefore excluded. A further reported finding was that TCR beta sequences accurately predicted the HLA-A and HLA-B alleles for most subjects in the first cohort. Cytomegalovirus status was reported to be diagnosed by the classifier with high specificity and sensitivity in both the original and validation cohorts. HLA typing was unavailable for some donors at each locus, so association tests used only the typed subset. A later analysis found that HLA-associated TCR beta chains were more clonally expanded and had lower generation probabilities than equally common non-associated chains. The authors suggested that the approach could potentially be generalized to other disease states and immunological phenotypes. V-gene and J-gene trimming of TCR beta chains was associated with a missense DCLRE1C variant in a later genetic analysis, and the association was replicated in an independent cohort. Correlated functional status among segregating V segments might reflect linkage disequilibrium, but an unknown experimental factor could not be ruled out. Sequencing depth was assumed to be roughly uniform across donors in the presence/absence analyses, though that assumption may not hold. In a later analysis, around 15,000 TCR beta sequences were associated with specific HLA alleles at a false discovery rate of 0.05. The study listed approximately 150 TCR beta chains as associated with cytomegalovirus. The only immune exposure information available for the cohort was CMV serostatus. Three of the identified cytomegalovirus-associated TCR beta chains were confirmed in vitro to be specific for cytomegalovirus antigens. According to a later analysis, most CMV-associated TCR beta chains appeared to be HLA-restricted, and the HLA associations seemed to be driven largely by CMV exposure. Most TCR sequences were observed very rarely across donors, whereas some public TCRs were present in many individuals. A later genetic analysis reported fewer N-insertions in productive TCRs among donors in an Asian-associated ancestry cluster than the approximately 700-donor mean. Several of the top co-occurrence clusters appeared to be linked to parvovirus B19, influenza, CMV and Epstein-Barr virus, according to a later analysis. This cohort had only TCR beta chains sequenced, and the lack of alpha or paired-chain data limited which features could be detected. The sequencing pipeline was judged likely to have produced a cluster of highly shared sequence variants as a technical artifact. In an earlier analysis of approximately 590 of the donors, most TCR beta V segments were observed in productive rearrangements about 87% or about 30% of the time, broadly matching IMGT annotations.

What was sequenced was PBMCs. This chain is built from TRBV4-1 and TRBJ2-2, with the D gene not confidently named. This TCR was recovered from a woman in her forties or fifties in good health and CMV-seronegative. The sequenced DNA is TGCGCCAGCAGCCACCGAATGGTGCATACAAGATTGAACACCGGGGAGCTGTTTTTT. The encoded protein is CASSHRMVHTRLNTGELFF.